The 10 T cell receptor beta chains below were found in one sample sequenced in a study of blood T cell repertoires in COVID-19 (TCRdb year 2020). Receptor libraries were prepared by the immunoSEQ multiplex PCR assay. The table was pulled from immuneACCESS by TCRdb, which kept in-frame rearrangements only. Such tables lose some clones; where checked, under half of the loss comes from unresolved V genes, and the rest has no known cause. Counted in this sample were about 180,000 clones; under 85% of them appeared once. The top ten constitute roughly 7.5% of the sample. Sequenced: peripheral blood. The receptor source for this set is a woman between 65 and 79 years old with COVID-19, enrolled during active disease.

The V call is TRBV5-4, the J call TRBJ2-5; 10 bases agree with TRBD1. The CDR3 contains 15 residues. J lost 5 bases, V lost 3 bases, and 7 bases had no gene match. Germline assignment: CDR1 SGHNT and CDR2 YYREEE (reference sequence). For the CDR3, the DNA is TGTGCCAGCAGCTCCCGGGACAGGGGCTTGGAGACCCAGTACTTC. It codes for CASSSRDRGLETQYF. Variable domain in full (rest from reference TRBV5-4 and TRBJ2-5): ETGVTQSPTHLIKTRGQQVTLRCSSQSGHNTVSWYQQALGQGPQFIFQYYREEENGRGNFPPRFSGLQFPNYSSELNVNALELDDSALYLCASSSRDRGLETQYFGPGTRLLVL.

The V gene is TRBV19, the J gene TRBJ2-1, with 13 positions matching TRBD2. This CDR3 has 18 residues. The J segment lost 0 bases and the V segment lost 4 bases, leaving 6 bases of the junction unmatched. Germline V CDR1 and CDR2: LNHDA, SQIVND (reference sequence). The CDR3 spells CASSTRTSGGSSYNEQFF. Written as DNA, the CDR3 is TGTGCCAGTAGTACCAGGACTAGCGGGGGAAGCTCCTACAATGAGCAGTTCTTC.

The chain combines TRBV18 with TRBJ1-2; D ambiguous. V was trimmed by 4 bases and J by 4 bases, leaving 16 bases between them. Germline V CDR1 and CDR2: KGHSH, LQKENI. This CDR3 contains 15 residues. The CDR3 region has the DNA TGTGCCAGCTCACTAACCATAACGGTCACCTATGGCTACACCTTC. Residues: CASSLTITVTYGYTF.

V usage is TRBV4-3 and J usage is TRBJ2-1; 11 positions match TRBD2. V was clipped by 1 base and J by 6 bases; unmatched bases: 5. Per the germline V gene, CDR1 is LGHNA and CDR2 is YSLEER. CDR3 length equals 16 residues. CDR3 nucleotides: TGCGCCAGCAGCCAAGTATTAACTAGCGGGGGCAATGAGCAGTTCTTC. The encoded protein is CASSQVLTSGGNEQFF.

The sample holds one count of this clone. The chain combines TRBV14 with TRBJ2-7; 8 bases are shared with TRBD1. This CDR3 region has 15 residues. CDR1 is SGHDN and CDR2 is FVKESK in the germline V gene. V lost 2 bases and J lost 0; bases outside the gene matches: 3. This chain's CDR3 is CASSQRTGSSYEQYF. The CDR3 nucleotides read TGTGCCAGCAGCCAAAGGACAGGGAGCTCCTACGAGCAGTACTTC. Variable domain in full (rest from reference TRBV14 and TRBJ2-7): EAGVTQFPSHSVIEKGQTVTLRCDPISGHDNLYWYRRVMGKEIKFLLHFVKESKQDESGMPNNRFLAERTGGTYSTLKVQPAELEDSGVYFCASSQRTGSSYEQYFGPGTRLTVT.

The chain combines TRBV5-4 with TRBJ2-7; 7 bases match TRBD2. CDR3 size: 14 residues. J was trimmed by 4 bases and V by 4 bases; bases with no gene match: 8. The germline CDR1 and CDR2 sequences are SGHNT and YYREEE (reference sequence). Written as DNA, the CDR3 is TGTGCCAGCAGCGACCGGACTAGTGGGTACGAGCAGTACTTC. This codes for CASSDRTSGYEQYF.

This chain connects TRBV30 to TRBJ1-3; tentative D call: TRBD1 (5 bases). The germline gives CDR1 GTSNPN, CDR2 SVGIG (reference sequence). V lost 4 bases and J 3 bases, leaving 16 bases between the germline ends. CDR3 length equals 15 residues. CDR3 in amino acids: CAWKVGGSFGNTIYF. The DNA for the CDR3 is TGTGCCTGGAAGGTGGGGGGGTCGTTTGGAAACACCATATATTTT.

The gene calls are TRBV7-8 and TRBJ2-7, with TRBD1 as a possible D gene (6 bases). The CDR3 loop spans 15 amino acids. V lost 5 bases, J lost 5 bases, and 19 bases lay in between. Germline V lookup: CDR1 SGHVS, CDR2 FQNEAQ. The CDR3 reads CASSQDTTGSHEQYF. Here the CDR3 DNA reads TGTGCCAGCAGCCAGGATACAACAGGGTCCCACGAGCAGTACTTC.

The chain links TRBV19 to TRBJ2-5; 12 nucleotides agree with TRBD2. There are 16 residues in the CDR3. J gave up 4 bases and V 5 bases, and 8 bases lay outside the gene matches. CDR1 LNHDA and CDR2 SQIVND come from the germline V gene (reference sequence). CDR3 region: CASSVPGLAGSETQYF. The CDR3 DNA sequence: TGTGCCAGTAGTGTCCCGGGACTAGCGGGCTCAGAGACCCAGTACTTC.

The genes are TRBV25-1 and TRBJ2-1; D perhaps matches TRBD1 (6 bases). Looked up from germline, CDR1 is MGHDK and CDR2 is SYGVNS. Deletions cut 5 bases from V and 7 bases from J, with 18 bases between. The length of the CDR3 is 15 residues. The CDR3 here is CASSPITGKGNEQFF. CDR3 in DNA: TGTGCCAGCAGTCCCATTACAGGGAAGGGGAATGAGCAGTTCTTC.